This T cell receptor beta chain was sequenced in a study of blood T cell repertoires in COVID-19. Study-level information: From the United States, Italy and Spain came samples of acute and convalescent COVID-19. Sources were T cells, B-cell-depleted T cells, or PBMCs; the material itself was cDNA or gDNA.

This clone was observed a single time. Authors' analysis steps: Estimates of nucleated cell counts were drawn from the amplification of reference gene primers. Profiled with immunoSEQ multiplex PCR; TCRdb holds only in-frame clones, not every one. That table supplies the V and J calls and clone size; D and trimming were determined from the DNA. The sample lists fewer than 250,000 clones; about 86% were seen once. With 3 bases removed from V and 5 bases from J, the gap between germline ends came to 13 bases. The CDR3 contains 14 residues. Germline V gene data show CDR1 as KGHSH and CDR2 as LQKENI. The receptor was derived from a man aged 45-65 years with active or convalescent COVID-19. This sequence joins TRBV18 and TRBJ1-1; D might be TRBD1 (6 bases). Specimen: peripheral blood. DNA of the CDR3: TGTGCCAGCTCACCCAATCAGGGGCGGACTGAAGCTTTCTTT. Translation gives CASSPNQGRTEAFF.